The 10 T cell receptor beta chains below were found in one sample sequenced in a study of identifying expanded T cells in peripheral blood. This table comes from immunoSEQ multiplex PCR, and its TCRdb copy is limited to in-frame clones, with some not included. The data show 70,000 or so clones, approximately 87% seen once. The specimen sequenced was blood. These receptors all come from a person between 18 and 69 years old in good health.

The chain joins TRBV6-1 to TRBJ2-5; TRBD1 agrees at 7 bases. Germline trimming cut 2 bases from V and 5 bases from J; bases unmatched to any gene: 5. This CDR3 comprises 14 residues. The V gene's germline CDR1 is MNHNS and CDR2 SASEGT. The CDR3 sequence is CASSERGRGETQYF. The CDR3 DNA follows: TGTGCCAGCAGTGAAAGGGGCAGGGGGGAGACCCAGTACTTC.

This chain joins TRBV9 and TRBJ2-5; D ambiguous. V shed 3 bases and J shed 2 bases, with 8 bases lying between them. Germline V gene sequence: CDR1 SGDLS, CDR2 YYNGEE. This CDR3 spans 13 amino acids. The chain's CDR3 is CASSERPQETQYF. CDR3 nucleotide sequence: TGTGCCAGCAGCGAGCGCCCACAAGAGACCCAGTACTTC.

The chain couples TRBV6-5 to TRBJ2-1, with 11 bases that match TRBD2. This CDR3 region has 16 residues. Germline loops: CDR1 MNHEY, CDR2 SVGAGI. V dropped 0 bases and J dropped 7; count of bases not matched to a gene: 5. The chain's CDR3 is CASSYSKLAGVNEQFF. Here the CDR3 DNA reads TGTGCCAGCAGTTACTCGAAACTAGCGGGAGTTAATGAGCAGTTCTTC.

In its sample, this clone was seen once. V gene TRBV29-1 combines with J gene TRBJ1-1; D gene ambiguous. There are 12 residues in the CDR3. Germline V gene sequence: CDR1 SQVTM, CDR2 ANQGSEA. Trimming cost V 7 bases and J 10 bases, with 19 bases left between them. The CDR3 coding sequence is TGCAGCGCCCGATTGGCCCAGAGCGGAGCTTTCTTT. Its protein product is CSARLAQSGAFF.

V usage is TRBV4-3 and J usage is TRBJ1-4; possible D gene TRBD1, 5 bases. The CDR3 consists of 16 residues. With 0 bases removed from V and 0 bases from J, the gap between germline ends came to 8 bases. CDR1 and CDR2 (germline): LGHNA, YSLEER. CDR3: CASSQDGGSTNEKLFF. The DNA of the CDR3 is TGCGCCAGCAGCCAAGATGGGGGATCAACTAATGAAAAACTGTTTTTT.

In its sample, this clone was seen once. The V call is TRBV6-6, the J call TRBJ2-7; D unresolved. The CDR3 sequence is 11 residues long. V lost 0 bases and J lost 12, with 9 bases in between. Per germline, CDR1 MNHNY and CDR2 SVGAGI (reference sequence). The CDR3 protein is CASSYSVVPYF. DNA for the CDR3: TGTGCCAGCAGTTACTCAGTAGTTCCGTACTTC.

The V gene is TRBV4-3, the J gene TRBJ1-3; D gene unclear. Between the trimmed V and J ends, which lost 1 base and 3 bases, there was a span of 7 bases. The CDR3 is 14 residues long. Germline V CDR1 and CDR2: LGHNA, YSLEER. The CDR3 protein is CASSQGRVGNTIYF. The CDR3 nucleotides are TGCGCCAGCAGCCAAGGACGTGTTGGAAACACCATATATTTT.

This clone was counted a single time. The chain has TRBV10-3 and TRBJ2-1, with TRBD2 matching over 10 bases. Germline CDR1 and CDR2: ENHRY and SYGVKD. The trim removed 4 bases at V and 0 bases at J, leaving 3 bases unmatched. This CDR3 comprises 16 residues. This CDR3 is CAISGRLAGSYNEQFF. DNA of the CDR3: TGTGCCATCAGTGGGAGACTAGCGGGCTCCTACAATGAGCAGTTCTTC.

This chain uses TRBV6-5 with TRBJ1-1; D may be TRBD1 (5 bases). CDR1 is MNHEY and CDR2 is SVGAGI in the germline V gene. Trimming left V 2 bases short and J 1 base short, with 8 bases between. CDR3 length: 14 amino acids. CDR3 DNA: TGTGCCAGCAGTTACGCAGGGACGAACACTGAAGCTTTCTTT. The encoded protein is CASSYAGTNTEAFF.

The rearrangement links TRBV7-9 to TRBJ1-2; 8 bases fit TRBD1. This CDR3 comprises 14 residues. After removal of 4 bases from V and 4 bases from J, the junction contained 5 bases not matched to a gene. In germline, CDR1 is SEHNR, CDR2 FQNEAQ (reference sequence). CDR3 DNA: TGTGCCAGCAGCTACCCCGGGACAGGCTATGGCTACACCTTC. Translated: CASSYPGTGYGYTF.